This passage covers 30 T cell receptor beta chains from one sample sequenced in a study of shared T cell receptors in the human thymus. Assay used: immunoSEQ multiplex PCR; TCRdb lists only in-frame clones, some missing. The sample yields roughly 710,000 clones, 75% to 90% seen once. These same data were also listed under a study on human thymus T cells.

Sequencing input: thymocytes. The receptors were gathered from a girl in the first two years of life with a congenital heart defect.

The chain links TRBV15 to TRBJ2-5, with 7 bases identical to TRBD1. The V and J ends lost 0 bases and 3 bases, in that order; junction bases with no gene match: 13. Germline values: CDR1 LNHNV, CDR2 YYDKDF (reference sequence). CDR3 length: 18 residues. This CDR3 reads CATSRDGKGALCKETQYF. The CDR3 nucleotides read TGTGCCACCAGCAGAGATGGAAAGGGGGCATTGTGTAAAGAGACCCAGTACTTC.

The chain is built from TRBV6-5 and TRBJ1-2; D is possibly TRBD1 (6 bases). Trimming pared 6 bases from V and 1 base from J, leaving 12 bases between. Germline V gene sequence: CDR1 MNHEY, CDR2 SVGAGI. The CDR3 sequence is 14 residues long. The CDR3 here is CASSTRGGNYGYTF. In nucleotides, the CDR3 is TGTGCCAGCAGCACGCGAGGGGGTAACTATGGCTACACCTTC.

This CDR3 reads CASTGQASRPTYGYTF. Written as DNA, the CDR3 is TGTGCCAGCACGGGACAGGCGAGCCGACCAACCTATGGCTACACCTTC. J is TRBJ1-2 and V is TRBV2, with 8 bases fitting TRBD1. The CDR3 runs to 16 residues. Trimming removed 7 bases from V and 4 bases from J; junction bases left unmatched: 14. Germline assignment: CDR1 SNHLY and CDR2 FYNNEI.

The chain combines TRBV10-3 with TRBJ1-2; TRBD1 aligns across 9 bases. Germline trimming cut 6 bases from V and 8 bases from J; bases unmatched to any gene: 4. The CDR3 covers 12 residues. From germline, CDR1 is ENHRY and CDR2 SYGVKD. CDR3 bases: TGTGCCATCAGCGGACAGGGGATGGGCTACACCTTC. Translating gives CAISGQGMGYTF.

This chain connects TRBV7-2 to TRBJ2-5, with 8 bases fitting TRBD2. Germline CDR1 reads SGHTA; CDR2 reads FQGNSA. V was clipped by 5 bases and J by 5 bases; unmatched bases: 7. CDR3 length equals 14 residues. CDR3 loop: CASSPGGVWETQYF. CDR3 bases: TGTGCCAGCAGCCCCGGGGGGGTCTGGGAGACCCAGTACTTC.

The chain is built from TRBV2 and TRBJ2-5; TRBD1 agrees at 8 bases. The CDR3 has 13 residues. J was trimmed by 2 bases and V by 4 bases; bases with no gene match: 0. Germline assignment: CDR1 SNHLY and CDR2 FYNNEI. The CDR3 spells CASSGQGQETQYF. The CDR3 DNA sequence: TGTGCCAGCAGTGGACAGGGGCAAGAGACCCAGTACTTC.

V and J are TRBV5-4 and TRBJ1-1; 12 bases line up with TRBD1. CDR1 is SGHNT, CDR2 YYREEE, per germline (reference sequence). There are 17 residues in the CDR3. After removal of 4 bases from V and 6 bases from J, the junction contained 13 bases not matched to a gene. The CDR3 DNA reads TGTGCCAGCAGCCGTCCCGGGACAGGGGGCTGGCAGCCTGAAGCTTTCTTT. Amino acids: CASSRPGTGGWQPEAFF.

The rearrangement links TRBV29-1 to TRBJ2-2; 8 bases align to TRBD1. The germline V gene encodes CDR1 SQVTM and CDR2 ANQGSEA. The CDR3 is 15 residues long. V was clipped by 6 bases and J by 0 bases; unmatched bases: 6. The CDR3 bases are TGCAGCGTCATACAGGGGGACGCGAACACCGGGGAGCTGTTTTTT. As protein: CSVIQGDANTGELFF.

The chain is built from TRBV2 and TRBJ2-1; 12 bases align to TRBD2. CDR1 and CDR2 (germline): SNHLY, FYNNEI. This CDR3 is built from 19 residues. V shed 0 bases and J 0 bases; nucleotides not matched to a gene: 6. The CDR3 here is CASSEALGLAGSSYNEQFF. The CDR3 coding sequence is TGTGCCAGCAGTGAAGCGCTCGGACTAGCGGGATCCTCCTACAATGAGCAGTTCTTC.

The chain links TRBV7-9 to TRBJ2-1; 10 bases match TRBD2. Germline V gene data show CDR1 as SEHNR and CDR2 as FQNEAQ (reference sequence). J lost 2 bases, V lost 1 base, and 11 bases had no gene match. This CDR3 has 19 residues. Here the CDR3 DNA reads TGTGCCAGCAGCTTAGGGTTAGCGGGGGGTCCCCAAGCCTACAATGAGCAGTTCTTC. Residues: CASSLGLAGGPQAYNEQFF. Complete variable domain (other parts from reference TRBV7-9 and TRBJ2-1): DTGVSQNPRHKITKRGQNVTFRCDPISEHNRLYWYRQTLGQGPEFLTYFQNEAQLEKSRLLSDRFSAERPKGSFSTLEIQRTEQGDSAMYLCASSLGLAGGPQAYNEQFFGPGTRLTVL.

J is TRBJ2-5 and V is TRBV4-1; weak D call: TRBD1 (6 bases). Per the germline V gene, CDR1 is MGHRA and CDR2 is YSYEKL. Between the trimmed V and J ends, which lost 3 bases and 5 bases, there was a span of 13 bases. The CDR3 is 14 amino acids. CDR3 protein: CASSHVDSMETQYF. In nucleotides, the CDR3 is TGCGCCAGCAGCCACGTGGACAGTATGGAGACCCAGTACTTC.

The chain employs TRBV30 and TRBJ2-3; 7 nucleotides line up with TRBD2. Germline V gene sequence: CDR1 GTSNPN, CDR2 SVGIG (reference sequence). After removal of 7 bases from V and 4 bases from J, the junction contained 8 bases not matched to a gene. The CDR3 extends over 13 amino acids. The CDR3 sequence is CASGLVGPDTQYF. The DNA for the CDR3 is TGTGCCTCAGGACTAGTCGGACCAGATACGCAGTATTTT.

CDR3 nucleotides: TGTGCCAGCAGTGAAGGAGAGGGTCCGCGGGACACTGAAGCTTTCTTT. Translating gives CASSEGEGPRDTEAFF. The chain carries TRBV6-1 and TRBJ1-1; D unclear. V was clipped by 1 base and J by 3 bases, with 15 bases between them. The CDR3 totals 16 residues. Germline V gene data show CDR1 as MNHNS and CDR2 as SASEGT.

This chain links TRBV5-4 with TRBJ1-1, with TRBD1 as a possible D gene (6 bases). Deletions cut 3 bases from V and 4 bases from J, with 16 bases between. The CDR3 has 15 residues. Per germline, CDR1 SGHNT and CDR2 YYREEE (reference sequence). CDR3 loop: CASSWTQGRATEAFF. As DNA, the CDR3 is TGTGCCAGCAGCTGGACACAGGGTCGGGCCACTGAAGCTTTCTTT.

The genes are TRBV5-1 and TRBJ2-1; 8 positions agree with TRBD2. V trimming: 2 bases; J trimming: 15 bases; junction bases outside the gene matches: 10. Per the germline V gene, CDR1 is SGHRS and CDR2 is YFSETQ. The CDR3 runs to 13 residues. CDR3 region: CASSFPGTSLSFF. The CDR3 DNA sequence: TGCGCCAGCAGCTTTCCCGGGACTAGTTTATCGTTCTTC.

This clone was detected only a few times. The chain joins TRBV12-5 to TRBJ2-3; 12 bases are a match to TRBD2. V was clipped by 2 bases and J by 5 bases; unmatched bases: 23. This CDR3 is 22 amino acids long. Germline values: CDR1 LGHNT, CDR2 FRNRAP. Written as DNA, the CDR3 is TGTGCTAGTGGTTTGACCACGTCTAGCGGGGGGGCCTTCCTCATGGGTTTAGATACGCAGTATTTT. The encoded protein is CASGLTTSSGGAFLMGLDTQYF. The variable domain in full, with the rest retrieved from reference TRBV12-5 and TRBJ2-3, is DARVTQTPRHKVTEMGQEVTMRCQPILGHNTVFWYRQTMMQGLELLAYFRNRAPLDDSGMPKDRFSAEMPDATLATLKIQPSEPRDSAVYFCASGLTTSSGGAFLMGLDTQYFGPGTRLTVL.

This clone was counted between two and nine times. This chain joins TRBV7-2 and TRBJ2-4; a weak D match, TRBD2 (5 bases). Germline CDR1 reads SGHTA; CDR2 reads FQGNSA. V dropped 5 bases and J dropped 0 bases, with 14 bases sitting between them. The CDR3 runs to 16 residues. The chain's CDR3 is CASSPGMSLAKNIQYF. CDR3 bases: TGTGCCAGCAGCCCGGGGATGTCCCTAGCCAAAAACATTCAGTACTTC.

The CDR3 region has the DNA TGTGCCAGCAGCCCTCCCGGGACAGGGATTCATAATTCACCCCTCCACTTT. This gives the protein CASSPPGTGIHNSPLHF. This chain joins TRBV7-2 and TRBJ1-6, with 9 positions matching TRBD1. V trimming: 5 bases; J trimming: 5 bases; junction bases outside the gene matches: 10. The length of the CDR3 is 17 residues. Germline V gene sequence: CDR1 SGHTA, CDR2 FQGNSA.

This chain joins TRBV10-3 and TRBJ2-5; 11 bases agree with TRBD2. V shed 10 bases, J shed 2 bases, and the junction held 9 bases outside the gene matches. The CDR3 loop spans 15 amino acids. The germline V gene encodes CDR1 ENHRY and CDR2 SYGVKD. The CDR3 sequence is CATTPGLAVQETQYF. As DNA, the CDR3 is TGTGCCACCACTCCGGGACTAGCGGTTCAAGAGACCCAGTACTTC.

The chain links TRBV4-3 to TRBJ2-3; the D is unclear. The CDR3 contains 16 residues. Germline loops: CDR1 LGHNA, CDR2 YSLEER. V was trimmed by 0 bases and J by 7 bases, leaving 17 bases between them. The CDR3 DNA follows: TGCGCCAGCAGCCAAGATCGTGGCTTGCCTCCTCATACGCAGTATTTT. Protein: CASSQDRGLPPHTQYF.

The V gene is TRBV4-3, the J gene TRBJ1-5; D is unclear. Trimming took 0 bases from V and 4 from J, leaving 10 bases between them. The CDR3 has 15 amino acids. Germline lookup yields CDR1 LGHNA and CDR2 YSLEER. The CDR3: CASSQEADPNQPQHF. In nucleotides, the CDR3 is TGCGCCAGCAGCCAAGAAGCGGACCCAAATCAGCCCCAGCATTTT.

This rearrangement joins TRBV27 to TRBJ2-7; D is perhaps TRBD1 (5 bases). Per the germline V gene, CDR1 is MNHEY and CDR2 is SMNVEV (reference sequence). This CDR3 spans 13 amino acids. V dropped 10 bases and J dropped 1 base, with 14 bases sitting between them. CDR3 DNA: TGTGCCACTGGCCCGGACAAGTCCTACGAGCAGTACTTC. Its protein product is CATGPDKSYEQYF.

This clone has only a few counts. This chain connects TRBV7-8 to TRBJ1-5; TRBD1 might be the D (6 bases). This CDR3 is built from 16 residues. From germline, CDR1 is SGHVS and CDR2 FQNEAQ. Trimming pared 6 bases from V and 1 base from J, leaving 16 bases between. CDR3 residues: CASSSRGAASNQPQHF. The CDR3, as DNA: TGTGCCAGCAGTTCCCGGGGGGCGGCGAGCAATCAGCCCCAGCATTTT.

The J gene is TRBJ1-6, the V gene TRBV5-1; 7 bases match TRBD1. V trimming: 5 bases; J trimming: 7 bases; junction bases outside the gene matches: 12. Germline CDR1 SGHRS, CDR2 YFSETQ. This CDR3 has 16 amino acids. The CDR3 DNA is TGCGCCAGCAGAAATCCGGGACAGCAAGTAAATTCACCCCTCCACTTT. It translates to CASRNPGQQVNSPLHF.

This chain uses TRBV28 with TRBJ2-7, with no clear D. The CDR3 spans 12 residues. The germline CDR1 and CDR2 sequences are MDHEN and SYDVKM. V was trimmed by 0 bases and J by 4 bases, leaving 4 bases between them. The CDR3: CASSLWTYEQYF. CDR3 coding DNA: TGTGCCAGCAGTTTATGGACATACGAGCAGTACTTC.

V and J are TRBV27 and TRBJ2-7; the match to TRBD1 covers 7 bases. The V gene's germline CDR1 is MNHEY and CDR2 SMNVEV (reference sequence). This CDR3 is 17 amino acids long. With V trimmed by 5 bases and J by 0 bases, 13 bases remained unmatched. Here the CDR3 DNA reads TGTGCCAGCAGTGTTGACAGGGAAGGGCCCAGCTCCTACGAGCAGTACTTC. Residues: CASSVDREGPSSYEQYF.

The chain carries TRBV15 and TRBJ1-2; 9 nucleotides agree with TRBD1. V gave up 0 bases and J gave up 3 bases; unmatched junction bases: 5. The CDR3 is 16 amino acids. Germline V gives CDR1 LNHNV, CDR2 YYDKDF (reference sequence). CDR3 DNA sequence: TGTGCCACCAGCAGAGATAAGGGACAGGGATACTATGGCTACACCTTC. It translates to CATSRDKGQGYYGYTF.

The CDR3 here is CASSIASGRDSSSYEQYF. In nucleotides, the CDR3 is TGTGCCAGTAGTATAGCCTCAGGCCGGGACTCAAGCTCCTACGAGCAGTACTTC. This chain uses TRBV19 with TRBJ2-7; D may be TRBD2 (6 bases). The V end lost 1 base, the J end lost 0 bases, and 19 bases lay between the germline ends. CDR1 is LNHDA and CDR2 is SQIVND in the germline V gene (reference sequence). This CDR3 is built from 18 residues.

The rearrangement uses TRBV4-1 and TRBJ1-6; D is undetermined. Germline lookup yields CDR1 MGHRA and CDR2 YSYEKL. The CDR3 totals 21 residues. Trimming shortened V by 1 base and J by 3 bases, and 25 bases separated the two germline ends. The CDR3 here is CASSQVGSIPGSKRYNSPLHF. CDR3 in DNA: TGCGCCAGCAGCCAAGTGGGTAGCATCCCGGGATCGAAACGCTATAATTCACCCCTCCACTTT.

This chain connects TRBV9 to TRBJ1-6; D call uncertain. Germline lookup yields CDR1 SGDLS and CDR2 YYNGEE. V was clipped by 2 bases and J by 7 bases, with 19 bases between them. The CDR3 loop spans 17 amino acids. CDR3 nucleotides: TGTGCCAGCAGCGTCGCCGCGCGGGAGGGCCGGAATTCACCCCTCCACTTT. This gives the protein CASSVAAREGRNSPLHF.